A single sample is the source of the 28 T cell receptor beta chains below, sequenced in a study of blood T cell repertoires in COVID-19. Some clones are missing from TCRdb's copy, which holds only in-frame ones; the method was immunoSEQ multiplex PCR. The sample has approximately 200,000 clones, 86% seen once. The material sequenced was PBMCs or T cells enriched from blood (not recorded which). The receptors originated from a woman aged 30 to 39 who had recovered from COVID-19.

The chain carries TRBV10-1 and TRBJ2-3; TRBD2 aligns across 11 bases. The V gene's germline CDR1 is WNHNN and CDR2 SYGVQD (reference sequence). J gave up 2 bases and V 0 bases, and 4 bases lay outside the gene matches. There are 17 residues in the CDR3. Written as DNA, the CDR3 is TGCGCCAGCAGTGAGTCGGCTAGCGGGAGGACCACAGATACGCAGTATTTT. It is translated as CASSESASGRTTDTQYF.

The chain links TRBV11-1 to TRBJ1-2; no firm D call. Per the germline V gene, CDR1 is SGHAT and CDR2 is FQDESV (reference sequence). The CDR3 loop spans 14 amino acids. Trimming cost V 2 bases and J 3 bases, with 10 bases left between them. CDR3 region: CASSLTEKDYGYTF. The CDR3 DNA reads TGTGCCAGCAGCTTAACAGAGAAGGACTATGGCTACACCTTC. Based on the CDR3 plus reference TRBV11-1 and TRBJ1-2, the full variable domain is EAEVAQSPRYKITEKSQAVAFWCDPISGHATLYWYRQILGQGPELLVQFQDESVVDDSQLPKDRFSAERLKGVDSTLKIQPAELGDSAMYLCASSLTEKDYGYTFGSGTRLTVV.

The chain combines TRBV3-1 (or the pseudogene TRBV3-2) with TRBJ2-2; 8 bases agree with TRBD2. V lost 4 bases to trimming and J lost 7 bases; unmatched junction nucleotides: 8. Germline assignment: CDR1 LGHDT and CDR2 YNNKEL (reference sequence). CDR3 size: 15 residues. Here the CDR3 reads CASSRSGSSLGELFF. The CDR3 DNA reads as TGTGCCAGCAGCCGAAGCGGGAGTTCCCTCGGGGAGCTGTTTTTT.

The V call is TRBV11-2, the J call TRBJ2-1; a possible D gene is TRBD1 (6 bases). The ends were cut back, 5 bases at V and 6 bases at J, with 14 bases in the middle. The germline CDR1 and CDR2 sequences are SGHAT and FQNNGV. The CDR3 sequence is 14 residues long. For the CDR3, the DNA is TGTGCCAGCAGCCTGGACAGTTCCAGCAATGAGCAGTTCTTC. Protein: CASSLDSSSNEQFF.

The chain links TRBV19 to TRBJ1-1; D ambiguous. The germline gives CDR1 LNHDA, CDR2 SQIVND (reference sequence). CDR3 length: 17 residues. Trimming stripped 5 bases from V and 0 bases from J, with 19 bases between. The CDR3 reads CASSFRGEVPMNTEAFF. CDR3 nucleotide sequence: TGTGCCAGTAGTTTTCGGGGTGAGGTGCCTATGAACACTGAAGCTTTCTTT.

This clone was recorded once. This chain joins TRBV15 and TRBJ2-7, with TRBD2 as a possible D gene (5 bases). Per the germline V gene, CDR1 is LNHNV and CDR2 is YYDKDF (reference sequence). The V and J ends lost 5 bases and 4 bases respectively, with 12 bases between them. The CDR3 is 13 amino acids. Written as DNA, the CDR3 is TGTGCCACCAGCCAAGATGGAGGATACGAGCAGTACTTC. It is translated as CATSQDGGYEQYF.

This chain uses TRBV28 with TRBJ2-7; the match to TRBD2 covers 10 bases. V dropped 4 bases and J dropped 3; count of bases not matched to a gene: 9. The length of the CDR3 is 16 residues. Germline V lookup: CDR1 MDHEN, CDR2 SYDVKM. The DNA of the CDR3 is TGTGCCAGCAGTTATGGGGGTTCTAGCGGGAGCTACGAGCAGTACTTC. Amino acids: CASSYGGSSGSYEQYF.

V gene TRBV5-1 combines with J gene TRBJ2-7, with 14 bases fitting TRBD2. In germline, CDR1 is SGHRS, CDR2 YFSETQ. This CDR3 is 17 amino acids long. The V gene end was trimmed by 0 bases and the J gene end by 3 bases; junction bases not matched to a gene: 5. The CDR3 loop reads CASSLVPGTSGSYEQYF. The CDR3 nucleotides are TGCGCCAGCAGCTTGGTCCCGGGGACTAGCGGGAGCTACGAGCAGTACTTC. The full variable domain, completed using reference TRBV5-1 and TRBJ2-7, is KAGVTQTPRYLIKTRGQQVTLSCSPISGHRSVSWYQQTPGQGLQFLFEYFSETQRNKGNFPGRFSGRQFSNSRSEMNVSTLELGDSALYLCASSLVPGTSGSYEQYFGPGTRLTVT.

The genes are TRBV4-1 and TRBJ1-4; 7 bases match TRBD1. V lost 1 base, J lost 0 bases, and 2 bases stayed unmatched. The CDR3 consists of 16 residues. Germline CDR1 reads MGHRA; CDR2 reads YSYEKL. As DNA, the CDR3 is TGCGCCAGCAGCCAAGGTGGACAGGCAACTAATGAAAAACTGTTTTTT. It codes for CASSQGGQATNEKLFF.

The V call is TRBV18, the J call TRBJ1-6; D gene ambiguous. The CDR3 contains 14 residues. CDR1 and CDR2 from the germline V gene are KGHSH and LQKENI. V gave up 2 bases and J gave up 6 bases, with 8 bases separating them. The CDR3 spells CASSPAGINSPLHF. For the CDR3, the DNA is TGTGCCAGCTCACCAGCGGGGATTAATTCACCCCTCCACTTT.

The chain carries TRBV11-3 and TRBJ2-2, with D possibly TRBD1 on 6 matching bases. The CDR3 spans 14 residues. Trimming removed 5 bases from V and 4 bases from J, with 11 bases in between. From germline, CDR1 is SGHNT and CDR2 YENEEA. The CDR3 coding sequence is TGTGCCAGCAGCAGGGGGACGGGCACCGGGGAGCTGTTTTTT. This gives the protein CASSRGTGTGELFF.

The V and J genes are TRBV7-9 and TRBJ2-3; D possibly corresponds to TRBD2 (7 bases). The V end was cut by 1 base, the J end by 6 bases, with 26 bases between. This CDR3 spans 19 amino acids. CDR1 is SEHNR and CDR2 is FQNEAQ in the germline V gene (reference sequence). The CDR3 bases are TGTGCCAGCAGCTTAGAGGTCGGGGGGCGCGCCTACGCACAGGATACGCAGTATTTT. Its translation is CASSLEVGGRAYAQDTQYF.

This chain uses TRBV24-1 with TRBJ2-7; 7 nucleotides line up with TRBD1. The V segment lost 2 bases and the J segment 4 bases; nucleotides outside the gene matches: 4. CDR3 length: 14 residues. Germline V gene sequence: CDR1 KGHDR, CDR2 SFDVKD. CDR3 loop: CATSDWGQTYEQYF. CDR3 sequence (DNA): TGTGCCACCAGTGATTGGGGACAGACTTACGAGCAGTACTTC.

CDR3 protein: CASSQTTRQDRGVEAFF. The CDR3 DNA is TGTGCCAGCAGCCAAACAACCCGCCAGGACAGGGGAGTTGAAGCTTTCTTT. The chain recombines TRBV3-1 (or the pseudogene TRBV3-2) with TRBJ1-1; 9 bases line up with TRBD1. With 2 bases clipped from V and 7 bases from J, the junction kept 14 bases outside the gene matches. CDR3 size: 17 residues. Germline CDR1 reads LGHDT; CDR2 reads YNNKEL (reference sequence).

This clone was seen only a few times. The chain employs TRBV7-9 and TRBJ1-5, with D possibly matching TRBD1 (5 bases). The V end was cut by 1 base, the J end by 2 bases, with 18 bases between. This CDR3 has 18 residues. CDR1 is SEHNR, CDR2 FQNEAQ, per germline (reference sequence). The CDR3 spells CASSLGGTVSVRNQPQHF. The CDR3 bases are TGTGCCAGCAGCTTAGGGGGGACTGTGAGTGTTCGCAATCAGCCCCAGCATTTT.

This sequence joins TRBV7-2 and TRBJ2-3; TRBD2 matches at 7 bases. With V trimmed by 5 bases and J by 7 bases, 9 bases remained unmatched. Germline V CDR1 and CDR2: SGHTA, FQGNSA. The CDR3 has 14 amino acids. CDR3: CASSRRTSPNTQYF. The CDR3 DNA sequence: TGTGCCAGCAGCCGTAGGACTAGTCCAAATACGCAGTATTTT.

J is TRBJ2-7 and V is TRBV27, with D possibly TRBD2 on 7 matching bases. V was shortened by 4 bases and J by 2 bases, with 9 bases between the two germline ends. From germline, CDR1 is MNHEY and CDR2 SMNVEV (reference sequence). This CDR3 has 13 residues. The CDR3 DNA reads as TGTGCCAGCAGTTGGGGGGGCCCCTACGAGCAGTACTTC. This translates into CASSWGGPYEQYF.

The chain uses TRBV28 and TRBJ2-1; D is perhaps TRBD2 (6 bases). Germline assignment: CDR1 MDHEN and CDR2 SYDVKM. The CDR3 spans 14 residues. V was shortened by 2 bases and J by 7 bases, with 12 bases between the two germline ends. CDR3 sequence: CASSLLGGKNEQFF. The CDR3 DNA reads TGTGCCAGCAGTTTACTTGGGGGGAAAAATGAGCAGTTCTTC.

The count of this clone is one. The gene calls are TRBV5-6 and TRBJ2-2, with D possibly TRBD2 on 5 matching bases. Trimming removed 6 bases from V and 4 bases from J, with 16 bases in between. The germline V gene encodes CDR1 SGHDT and CDR2 YYEEEE. The CDR3 is made up of 15 amino acids. The DNA for the CDR3 is TGTGCCAGCACTTCGATGCGGGTACGCACCGGGGAGCTGTTTTTT. Its translation: CASTSMRVRTGELFF.

This rearrangement joins TRBV4-1 to TRBJ1-5, with 9 bases lining up with TRBD1. Per germline, CDR1 MGHRA and CDR2 YSYEKL. The junction had 5 bases not matched to a gene; V was cut back by 1 base and J by 4 bases. CDR3 length: 16 residues. The CDR3 region is CASSQVEGQGNQPQHF. In DNA, the CDR3 is TGCGCCAGCAGCCAAGTGGAAGGACAGGGGAATCAGCCCCAGCATTTT.

As for this clone: One junction end does not reproduce the germline sequence, and a read error may be involved. The gene calls are TRBV7-9 and TRBJ1-4, with 7 bases fitting TRBD1. CDR1 is SEHNR and CDR2 is FQNEAQ in the germline V gene (reference sequence). This CDR3 has 15 residues. CDR3 sequence (DNA): TGTGCCAGCAGTTTAGGGGGCGCACCTAATGAAAAACTGTTTTTT. Its protein product is CASSLGGAPNEKLFF.

This clone was picked up one time. One end of the junction does not line up with germline, which may come from a read error. The CDR3 loop is CARSRPRDRDGYTF. DNA for the CDR3: TGCGCCCGCAGCCGCCCCCGGGACAGAGATGGCTACACCTTC. This chain uses TRBV4-1 with TRBJ1-2, with 7 bases that match TRBD1. Germline CDR1 MGHRA, CDR2 YSYEKL. The CDR3 is 14 residues long.

This clone was recorded only once. The CDR3 region has the DNA TGTGCCAGCAGCTTCGGGCGGGGAGAGCAGTTCTTC. Its protein is CASSFGRGEQFF. The chain employs TRBV7-9 and TRBJ2-1, with TRBD2 as a possible D gene (6 bases). Per germline, CDR1 SEHNR and CDR2 FQNEAQ (reference sequence). The CDR3 length is 12 residues. V lost 3 bases to trimming and J lost 10 bases, with 10 bases between them.

The chain employs TRBV6-5 and TRBJ2-5; TRBD2 matches 7 bases. Per germline, CDR1 MNHEY and CDR2 SVGAGI. CDR3 size: 14 residues. Germline trimming cut 5 bases from V and 0 bases from J; bases unmatched to any gene: 3. The DNA for the CDR3 is TGTGCCAGCAGTCGGGCGGGAGACCAAGAGACCCAGTACTTC. Translating gives CASSRAGDQETQYF.

This sequence joins TRBV13 and TRBJ2-7; 8 nucleotides align to TRBD2. The CDR3 runs to 15 residues. Germline V lookup: CDR1 PRHDT, CDR2 FYEKMQ (reference sequence). With V trimmed by 5 bases and J by 5 bases, 11 bases remained unmatched. As DNA, the CDR3 is TGTGCCAGCAGCCCAGGGACTAGTGGAGGACACGAGCAGTACTTC. This gives the protein CASSPGTSGGHEQYF. Together with reference TRBV13 and TRBJ2-7, the CDR3 gives the full variable domain: AAGVIQSPRHLIKEKRETATLKCYPIPRHDTVYWYQQGPGQDPQFLISFYEKMQSDKGSIPDRFSAQQFSDYHSELNMSSLELGDSALYFCASSPGTSGGHEQYFGPGTRLTVT.

The V gene is TRBV7-8, the J gene TRBJ2-7; no reliable D call. CDR1 and CDR2 from the germline V gene are SGHVS and FQNEAQ. Trimming shortened V by 1 base and J by 1 base, and 5 bases separated the two germline ends. This CDR3 contains 13 residues. The CDR3 DNA sequence: TGTGCCAGCAGCTTAGGAGAGTCCTACGAGCAGTACTTC. Translating it yields CASSLGESYEQYF.

This clone was observed many times. This rearrangement joins TRBV28 to TRBJ2-5; TRBD2 agrees at 11 bases. From germline, CDR1 is MDHEN and CDR2 SYDVKM. There are 16 residues in the CDR3. Losses at the gene ends were 4 bases for V and 2 bases for J; bases not matched to a gene: 6. In DNA, the CDR3 is TGTGCCAGCAGTTATGGGACTAGCGGAGTACAAGAGACCCAGTACTTC. It yields the protein CASSYGTSGVQETQYF. Full variable domain (remainder filled in from reference TRBV28 and TRBJ2-5): DVKVTQSSRYLVKRTGEKVFLECVQDMDHENMFWYRQDPGLGLRLIYFSYDVKMKEKGDIPEGYSVSREKKERFSLILESASTNQTSMYLCASSYGTSGVQETQYFGPGTRLLVL.

The V gene is TRBV28, the J gene TRBJ1-2; 8 nucleotides line up with TRBD1. Germline loops: CDR1 MDHEN, CDR2 SYDVKM. This CDR3 contains 15 residues. Trimming took 0 bases from V and 6 from J; bases not matched to a gene: 6. The CDR3 is CASSLWGTGGDGYTF. The CDR3 DNA is TGTGCCAGCAGTTTATGGGGAACAGGGGGAGATGGCTACACCTTC.